This T cell receptor (beta chain) emerged from a study of OX40 agonist ivuxolimab in advanced cancers. Background on the whole study: Ivuxolimab, which targeted the costimulatory receptor OX40 (CD134), was an agonistic, fully human IgG2 monoclonal antibody. Intravenous ivuxolimab was administered to patients every 2 weeks at six dose levels: 0.01, 0.1, 0.3, 1.5, 3 and 10 mg/kg. Among the approximately 50 dose-escalation patients, some 20 had hepatocellular carcinoma, roughly 15 melanoma, 9 renal cell carcinoma and 9 head and neck cancer. In the dose-escalation cohort, 82.7% of patients were male, and the mean age was approximately 60 years, with a range of roughly 20 to 79. Patients were allowed to have had prior anti-PD-1, anti-PD-L1 or anti-CTLA-4 therapy, and 40% to 45% of the dose-escalation patients had previously received checkpoint inhibitors. Three dose-escalation patients achieved partial responses, one with hepatocellular carcinoma and two with cutaneous melanoma. Peripheral TCRbeta sequencing was intended to test whether TCR sequence diversity was altered and clonal T-cell expansion was caused by ivuxolimab. The paper describes the monotherapy dose-escalation part (N of about 55 patients) of the phase I trial of ivuxolimab.

Genomic DNA was isolated from the sorted cells so that the TCRbeta CDR3 region could be sequenced. The immunoSEQ Assay was used to sequence the TCRbeta CDR3 regions. The immuneACCESS repertoire file appears here via TCRdb, limited to in-frame rearrangements. These files lack a portion of the clones; in checked studies, under half of the deficit traces to unresolved V genes, and the cause of the others is not known. For this sample the table gives more than 40,000 clones, of which 85% to 90% were detected only once. Together, the top ten hold over 1% of the sample. Patients with a history of autoimmune disease or receiving systemic immunosuppression were excluded from the trial. Peripheral blood for TCR sequencing was collected from all dose cohorts at baseline, on cycle 4 day 1, and on cycle 7 day 1. Samples were obtained from an open-label, multicenter, first-in-human phase I dose-escalation trial of ivuxolimab. Adults with locally advanced or metastatic melanoma, renal cell carcinoma, hepatocellular carcinoma or head and neck squamous cell carcinoma were enrolled in the trial. Before TCR sequencing, CD4+ T cells and CD8+ T cells from peripheral blood were sorted into separate populations.

With respect to this clone: The antigen this receptor binds is unknown. No much larger clonotype is one base removed from it; base qualities were not supplied.

What the authors observed across the whole study: Partial responders in the 0.1-3.0 mg/kg groups had among the lowest normalized peripheral clonal expansion, especially among CD8+ T cells. The antigen specificity of the clonally expanded peripheral T cells was not determined. After ivuxolimab, CD8+ T cells had more expanded clones than CD4+ T cells on average. Low levels of normalized T-cell clonal expansion were also seen in some patients who did not respond. At doses from 0.1 to 3.0 mg/kg, clonal expansion was seen in both CD4+ and CD8+ blood T cells between baseline and week 6.

V sheds 2 bases and J sheds 2 bases, leaving 16 bases between their ends. CDR1 and CDR2 were assigned from the germline V gene as SGHTA and FQGNSA. The CDR3 measures 16 amino acids from cysteine to phenylalanine. Just CDR3 DNA is preserved here, 48 bases in frame from base 1. The sequenced sample was CD4+ or CD8+ T cells sorted from blood, obtained in a trial of the OX40 agonist ivuxolimab. The origin of this receptor is an adult with an advanced solid tumor such as melanoma, head and neck, liver or kidney cancer. Rearrangement joined TRBV7-2 to TRBJ2-7; the D gene is perhaps TRBD1, on 5 matching bases. The nucleotides are TGTGCCAGCAGCTTATTGACCACAGACAGACCCTACGAGCAGTACTTC. This encodes CASSLLTTDRPYEQYF.